This entry concerns a single TCR beta chain. Germline loops: CDR1 SGHTA, CDR2 FQGNSA. This CDR3 region has 18 residues. The V end was cut by 4 bases, the J end by 5 bases, with 27 bases between. As processed by the authors: Reference gene primer amplification yielded estimated nucleated cell counts. TCRdb keeps only in-frame clones here, not all; method: immunoSEQ multiplex PCR. The DNA gave D and trimming, while V, J and clone size come from that table. The sample records roughly 320,000 clones, approximately 85% being singletons. This specimen belongs to a study of blood T cell repertoires in COVID-19. Study-level information: The cDNA or gDNA used as material had been derived from T cells, B-cell-depleted T cells, or PBMCs.

The V call is TRBV7-2, the J call TRBJ2-7, with a possible D match to TRBD1 (5 bases). The sample consisted of peripheral blood. The receptor was derived from a human donor in a cohort sampled during active COVID-19. The CDR3 sequence: CASSSFREVQSFHHEQYF. CDR3 DNA: TGTGCCAGCAGCTCCTTCAGGGAAGTTCAATCTTTTCACCACGAGCAGTACTTC.